This T cell receptor (beta chain) was profiled in a study of T-cell reconstitution after alpha-beta-depleted transplantation in children. Study conclusions and caveats: There were reportedly several hundred expanded graft clones from which alpha-beta T cells came about two months after transplant.

Germline V gene lookup returns CDR1 SGHRS and CDR2 YFSETQ. V was clipped by 3 bases and J by 0 bases, with 11 bases between them. CDR3 length: 15 residues. This clonotype was observed many times. What it binds is not known. Preparing the TCRbeta library involved the use of unique molecular identifiers. One entry per CDR3 protein, called by TCRdb with MiXCR from the PCR reads. The data contain under 300,000 distinct CDR3 sequences, 11% of them singletons. The TCR was taken from a male patient aged 2 to 10 who had a stem cell transplant for chronic granulomatous disease, so the T cells may come from the graft donor. The chain has TRBV5-1 and TRBJ2-3; weak D call: TRBD1 (5 bases). Sequenced material: peripheral blood, taken 180 days after TCRalphabeta/CD19-depleted stem cell transplant. CDR3 coding DNA: TGCGCCAGCAGCTACAAGGGGCCAAGCACAGATACGCAGTATTTT. Amino acid sequence: CASSYKGPSTDTQYF.